This T cell receptor (beta chain) comes out of a study of CD8 T cells in ankylosing spondylitis. The study, taken as a whole, reports: A TCR beta motif of seven or eight highly homologous variants appeared characteristic of ankylosing spondylitis blood.

Molecular-barcoded quantitative 5'-RACE produced these TCR beta libraries. TCRdb re-analysed the 5' RACE reads in MiXCR, keeping a single row per CDR3 protein. The sample lists a few hundred thousand distinct CDR3 sequences, approximately 20% occurring once. Remarks on this clonotype: Its cognate antigen is unknown.

The germline V and J ends were trimmed by 7 bases and 0 bases, with 4 bases remaining between them. Germline CDR1 reads LGHNT; CDR2 reads FRNRAP. The CDR3 covers 11 residues. Sequenced: blood, either unsorted or a sorted T cell fraction (not recorded which). This TCR was sampled from a male donor with ankylosing spondylitis. This rearrangement joins TRBV12-5 to TRBJ2-7; the D is unclear. CDR3 loop: CASDYSYEQYF. DNA for the CDR3: TGTGCTAGTGACTACTCCTACGAGCAGTACTTC.